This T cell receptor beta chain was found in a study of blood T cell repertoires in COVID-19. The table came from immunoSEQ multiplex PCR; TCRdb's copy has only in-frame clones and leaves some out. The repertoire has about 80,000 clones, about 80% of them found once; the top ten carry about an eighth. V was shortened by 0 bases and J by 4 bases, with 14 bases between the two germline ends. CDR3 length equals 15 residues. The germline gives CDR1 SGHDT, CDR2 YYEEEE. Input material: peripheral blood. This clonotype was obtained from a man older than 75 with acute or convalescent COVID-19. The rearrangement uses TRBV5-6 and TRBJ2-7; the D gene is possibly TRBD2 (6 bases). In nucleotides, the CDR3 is TGTGCCAGCAGCTTGGCTGGAGGGGCAGGTTACGAGCAGTACTTC. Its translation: CASSLAGGAGYEQYF. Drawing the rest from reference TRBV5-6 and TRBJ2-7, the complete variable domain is DAGVTQSPTHLIKTRGQQVTLRCSPKSGHDTVSWYQQALGQGPQFIFQYYEEEERQRGNFPDRFSGHQFPNYSSELNVNALLLGDSALYLCASSLAGGAGYEQYFGPGTRLTVT.